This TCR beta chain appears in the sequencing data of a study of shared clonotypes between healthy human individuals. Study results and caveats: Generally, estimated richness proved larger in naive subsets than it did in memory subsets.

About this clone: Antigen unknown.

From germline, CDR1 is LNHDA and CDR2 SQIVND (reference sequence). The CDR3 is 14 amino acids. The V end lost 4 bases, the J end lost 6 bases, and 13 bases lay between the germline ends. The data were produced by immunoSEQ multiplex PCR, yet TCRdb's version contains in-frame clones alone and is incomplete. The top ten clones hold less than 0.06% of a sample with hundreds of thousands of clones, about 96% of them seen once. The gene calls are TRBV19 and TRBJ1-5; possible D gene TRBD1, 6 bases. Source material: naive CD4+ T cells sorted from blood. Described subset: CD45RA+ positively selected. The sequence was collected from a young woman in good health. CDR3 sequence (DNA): TGTGCCAGTAGTAATCGGGGGGCGGGTCAGCCCCAGCATTTT. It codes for CASSNRGAGQPQHF.